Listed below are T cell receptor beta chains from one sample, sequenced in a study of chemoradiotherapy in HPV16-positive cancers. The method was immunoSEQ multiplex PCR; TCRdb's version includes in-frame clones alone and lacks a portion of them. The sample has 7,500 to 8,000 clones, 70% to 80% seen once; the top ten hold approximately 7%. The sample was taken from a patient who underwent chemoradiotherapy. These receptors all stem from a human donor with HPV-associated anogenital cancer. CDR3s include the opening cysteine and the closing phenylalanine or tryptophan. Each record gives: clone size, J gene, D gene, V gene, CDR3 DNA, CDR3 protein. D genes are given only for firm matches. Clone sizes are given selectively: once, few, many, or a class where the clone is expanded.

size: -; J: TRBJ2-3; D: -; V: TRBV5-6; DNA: TGTGCCAGCAGCTCCGCAGATACGCAGTATTTT; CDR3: CASSSADTQYF
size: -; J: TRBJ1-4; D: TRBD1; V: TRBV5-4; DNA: TGTGCCAGCAGCTCCGGGACAGCGAATGAAAAACTGTTTTTT; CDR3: CASSSGTANEKLFF
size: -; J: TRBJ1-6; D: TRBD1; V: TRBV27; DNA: TGTGCCAGCAGTTTTAACAGGGGGGACTCACCCCTCCACTTT; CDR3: CASSFNRGDSPLHF
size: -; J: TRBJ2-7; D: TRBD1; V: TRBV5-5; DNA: TGTGCCAGCGGTCTGGGCGGACAGGGGGACGAGCAGTACTTC; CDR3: CASGLGGQGDEQYF
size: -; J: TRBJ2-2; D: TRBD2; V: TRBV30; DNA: TGTGCCTGGAAGACTAGCGGGTTCACCGGGGAGCTGTTTTTT; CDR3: CAWKTSGFTGELFF
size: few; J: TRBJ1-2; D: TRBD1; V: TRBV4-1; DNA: TGCGCCAGCAGCGAAGCGGGACAGGGGGCGCGTCTTCTTGGCTACACCTTC; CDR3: CASSEAGQGARLLGYTF
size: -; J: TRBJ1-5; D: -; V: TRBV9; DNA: TGTGCCAGCAGCCCTGAGGAGAATCAGCCCCAGCATTTT; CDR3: CASSPEENQPQHF
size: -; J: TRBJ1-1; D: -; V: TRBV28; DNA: TGTGCCAGCAGTCTCCCTAATGAAGCTTTCTTT; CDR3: CASSLPNEAFF
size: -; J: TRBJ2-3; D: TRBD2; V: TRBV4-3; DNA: TGCGCCAGCAGCCAAGATCGGAGTAGCGGGAGTGAATATACGCAGTATTTT; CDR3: CASSQDRSSGSEYTQYF
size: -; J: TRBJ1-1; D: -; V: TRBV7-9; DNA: TGTGCCAGCAGCCCATTACCGGGACGGATGAACACTGAAGCTTTCTTT; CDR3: CASSPLPGRMNTEAFF
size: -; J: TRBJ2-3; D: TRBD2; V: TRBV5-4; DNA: TGTGCCAGCAGTCCTCCGGGACTAGGGGTACGTGATACGCAGTATTTT; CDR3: CASSPPGLGVRDTQYF
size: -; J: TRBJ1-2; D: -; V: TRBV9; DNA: TGTGCCAGCAGCCCGAGGGACCAACGGAGGAGCTACACCTTC; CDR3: CASSPRDQRRSYTF
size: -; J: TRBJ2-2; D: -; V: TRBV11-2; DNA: TGTGCCAGCAGCTTAAATACCGGGGAGCTGTTTTTT; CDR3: CASSLNTGELFF
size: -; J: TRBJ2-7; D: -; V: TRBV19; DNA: TGTGCCAGTAGTATGGCAGGGTATGGCGAGCAGTACTTC; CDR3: CASSMAGYGEQYF
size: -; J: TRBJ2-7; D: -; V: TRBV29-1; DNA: TGCAGCGGACTGGACGGATTAACCTACGAGCAGTACTTC; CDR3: CSGLDGLTYEQYF
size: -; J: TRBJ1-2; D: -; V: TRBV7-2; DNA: TGTGCCAGCAGCTGGGGGGGTTTAAATGAGGGCTACACCTTC; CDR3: CASSWGGLNEGYTF
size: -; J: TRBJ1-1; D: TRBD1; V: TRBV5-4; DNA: TGTGCCAGCAGCTTGGGAAGCAACAGGGGGCGGCCTGAAGCTTTCTTT; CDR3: CASSLGSNRGRPEAFF
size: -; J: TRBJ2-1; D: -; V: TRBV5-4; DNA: TGTGCCAGCAGCTTGTGGGCGGGAAATTACAATGAGCAGTTCTTC; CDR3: CASSLWAGNYNEQFF
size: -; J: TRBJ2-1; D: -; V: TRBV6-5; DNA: TGTGCCACTCGTGGGGGACAACTTTACAATGAGCAGTTCTTC; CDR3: CATRGGQLYNEQFF
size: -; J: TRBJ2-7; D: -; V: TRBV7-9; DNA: TGTGCCAGCAGCTCGGGAGCGGTTTGGGAACCTCCCTACGAGCAGTACTTC; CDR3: CASSSGAVWEPPYEQYF
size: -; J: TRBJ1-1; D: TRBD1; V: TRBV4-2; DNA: TGTGCCAGCAGCCAAGAACCGGGACAGGGAACAGCTGAAGCTTTCTTT; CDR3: CASSQEPGQGTAEAFF
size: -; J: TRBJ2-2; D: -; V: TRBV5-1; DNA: TGCGCCAGCAGTAATCAGGGATCGGCGAACACCGGGGAGCTGTTTTTT; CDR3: CASSNQGSANTGELFF
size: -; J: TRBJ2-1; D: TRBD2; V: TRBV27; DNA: TGTGCCAGCAGTCTCAGACTAGCGGGGGAGGTTGGGCACAATGAGCAGTTCTTC; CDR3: CASSLRLAGEVGHNEQFF
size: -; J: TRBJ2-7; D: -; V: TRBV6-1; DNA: TGTGCCAGCAGTATCGATCAGGGGGGAGACTACGAGCAGTACTTC; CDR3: CASSIDQGGDYEQYF
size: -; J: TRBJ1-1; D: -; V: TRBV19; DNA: TGTGCCAGTAGACGGGACACAAGTAAGACTGAAGCTTTCTTT; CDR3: CASRRDTSKTEAFF
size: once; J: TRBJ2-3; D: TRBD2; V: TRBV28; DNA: TGTGCCAGCAGCCTCAGCGGGATACTCGCAGATACGCAGTATTTT; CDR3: CASSLSGILADTQYF
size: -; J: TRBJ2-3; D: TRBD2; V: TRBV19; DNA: TGTGCCAGTAGTTTATTTAGCGGGGGGGCCGTCGATACGCAGTATTTT; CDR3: CASSLFSGGAVDTQYF
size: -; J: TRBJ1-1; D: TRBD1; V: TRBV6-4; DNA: TGTGCCAGCAGTGACTTGAACAAGGGACAGCGGAACACTGAAGCTTTCTTT; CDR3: CASSDLNKGQRNTEAFF
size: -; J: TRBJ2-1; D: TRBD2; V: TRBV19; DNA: TGTGCCAGTCTCCCGACTAGCGGCTCCTACAATGAGCAGTTCTTC; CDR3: CASLPTSGSYNEQFF
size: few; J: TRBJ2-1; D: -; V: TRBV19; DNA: TGTGCCAGTAGACTGCGATGGCAGACCTACAATGAGCAGTTCTTC; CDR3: CASRLRWQTYNEQFF
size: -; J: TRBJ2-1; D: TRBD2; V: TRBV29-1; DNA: TGCAGCGTTGATCCCAGCGGGGGGACCAATGAGCAGTTCTTC; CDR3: CSVDPSGGTNEQFF
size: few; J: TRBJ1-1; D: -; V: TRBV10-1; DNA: TGCGCCAGCAGTGCTGTCACGAACACTGAAGCTTTCTTT; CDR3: CASSAVTNTEAFF
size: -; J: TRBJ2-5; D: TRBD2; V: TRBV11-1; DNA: TGTGCCAGCAGTACTGTTCGGGGGGGCCGGGAGACCCAGTACTTC; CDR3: CASSTVRGGRETQYF
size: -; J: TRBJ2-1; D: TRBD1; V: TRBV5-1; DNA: TGCGCCAGCAGCTTGGGGGACAGGGCCCCGCTCGGTGGCGATGAGCAGTTCTTC; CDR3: CASSLGDRAPLGGDEQFF
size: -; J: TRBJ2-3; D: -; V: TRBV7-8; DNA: TGTGCCAGCAGCTTACTAGCGTCTAGCACAGATACGCAGTATTTT; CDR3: CASSLLASSTDTQYF
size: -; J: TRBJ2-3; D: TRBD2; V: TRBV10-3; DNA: TGTGCCATCGGCAGCCAGCCCCCGGAGACTAGCGGATTCACAGATACGCAGTATTTT; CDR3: CAIGSQPPETSGFTDTQYF
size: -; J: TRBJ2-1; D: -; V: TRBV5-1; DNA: TGCGCCAGCAGCTTCAACGGGAGATCCAGTGAGCAGTTCTTC; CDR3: CASSFNGRSSEQFF
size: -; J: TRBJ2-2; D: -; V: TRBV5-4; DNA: TGTGCCAGCAGCTTGGGCACGATTCGGAACACCGGGGAGCTGTTTTTT; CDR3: CASSLGTIRNTGELFF
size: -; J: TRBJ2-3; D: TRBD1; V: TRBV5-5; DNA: TGTGCCAGCACCCCACAGGGGGGTTGGGCAGATACGCAGTATTTT; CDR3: CASTPQGGWADTQYF
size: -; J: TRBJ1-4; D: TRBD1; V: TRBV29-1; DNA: TGCAGCGTACCCACAGGGGGGACTAATGAAAAACTGTTTTTT; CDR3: CSVPTGGTNEKLFF
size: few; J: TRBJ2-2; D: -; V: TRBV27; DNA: TGTGCCAGCAGTTTAGTCAGCGCAGGGGCGAACACCGGGGAGCTGTTTTTT; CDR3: CASSLVSAGANTGELFF
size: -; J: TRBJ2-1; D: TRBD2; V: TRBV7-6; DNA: TGTGCCAGCAGCTGGGATCTAGCGGGGGGGTTTAACGAGCAGTTCTTC; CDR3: CASSWDLAGGFNEQFF
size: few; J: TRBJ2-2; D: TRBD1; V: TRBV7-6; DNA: TGTGCCAGCAGCTGGGGACAGGGAACCGGGGAGCTGTTTTTT; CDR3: CASSWGQGTGELFF